A single sample is the source of the 2 T cell receptor beta chains below, sequenced in a study of cytomegalovirus exposure and HLA in healthy donors. 60 Vbeta and 13 Jbeta primers were used in PCR. TCRdb's table, derived via immunoSEQ multiplex PCR, lists solely in-frame clones and lacks some. This sample has under 200,000 clones; 80% to 90% occur once, and the top ten carry roughly 0.69%. The sequenced sample was PBMCs. The receptors stem from a woman younger than 30 in good health and CMV-seronegative.

The gene calls are TRBV18 and TRBJ2-2, with D perhaps TRBD2 (5 bases). V lost 5 bases and J lost 6, with 13 bases in between. There are 14 residues in the CDR3. Germline loops: CDR1 KGHSH, CDR2 LQKENI. The CDR3 here is CASSDYMGSGELFF. The CDR3 DNA sequence: TGTGCCAGCTCAGACTACATGGGATCCGGGGAGCTGTTTTTT.

V and J are TRBV5-1 and TRBJ2-2, with 12 bases lining up with TRBD2. The V and J ends lost 3 bases and 5 bases, in that order; junction bases with no gene match: 8. Per germline, CDR1 SGHRS and CDR2 YFSETQ. This CDR3 has 17 residues. The CDR3 reads CASSSTSGRTGTGELFF. The DNA of the CDR3 is TGCGCCAGCAGCTCGACTAGCGGGAGAACGGGGACCGGGGAGCTGTTTTTT. Looking up the rest from reference TRBV5-1 and TRBJ2-2 gives the full variable domain: KAGVTQTPRYLIKTRGQQVTLSCSPISGHRSVSWYQQTPGQGLQFLFEYFSETQRNKGNFPGRFSGRQFSNSRSEMNVSTLELGDSALYLCASSSTSGRTGTGELFFGEGSRLTVL.